This T cell receptor (beta chain) is drawn from a study of blood T cell repertoires in COVID-19. Across the whole study: Specimens from acute and convalescent COVID-19 originated in the United States, Italy and Spain. Sources were T cells, B-cell-depleted T cells, or PBMCs; the material itself was cDNA or gDNA.

Source study methods: Amplification of reference gene primers was used by the study to estimate nucleated cell counts. Here immunoSEQ multiplex PCR was the method, and the copy in TCRdb shows in-frame clones only, minus some. The V and J calls and clone size are taken from that table; D and trimming were inferred from the DNA. The sample has fewer than 90,000 clones, around 96% seen once. Trimming removed 4 bases at V and 2 bases at J, with 15 bases between. Per the germline V gene, CDR1 is PRHDT and CDR2 is FYEKMQ (reference sequence). The CDR3 has 15 residues. The sequence was obtained from a human donor with active COVID-19. The donor label of this sample is uncertain. Sequences were obtained from peripheral blood. The chain couples TRBV13 to TRBJ2-7; D possibly corresponds to TRBD1 (6 bases). This chain's CDR3 is CASSSSPGQAYEQYF. Here the CDR3 DNA reads TGTGCCAGCAGCTCCTCTCCGGGACAAGCCTACGAGCAGTACTTC.